This TCR beta chain appears in the sequencing data of a study of cytomegalovirus exposure and HLA in healthy donors (dated 2017 in TCRdb). Background for the entire study: An earlier analysis of under 600 of the donors reported approximately 300 Gb of sequence data and some 120 million unique TCR beta sequences from around 200 million T cells. Around 320 gigabases of sequencing data and roughly 90 million unique TCR sequences were included in an early release covering around 650 HLA-typed donors. Of the 300 to 500 genotyped donors, roughly 80% were placed in the genetic ancestry cluster associated with self-reported Caucasian donors. The aim of the study was to test whether cataloging public T cell receptors could identify signatures of past pathogen exposure. The T cell repertoires of around 670 subjects were profiled by immunosequencing and related to cytomegalovirus serostatus. In addition to the first cohort of several hundred subjects, a separate validation cohort of approximately 130 different subjects was used. The study combined high-throughput TCR immunosequencing, statistical association of individual TCRs with disease status, and machine learning to predict cytomegalovirus infection status. A later analysis re-examined previously published TCR beta repertoires from around 670 donors and added high-resolution HLA genotyping to investigate patterns of TCR occurrence. Rather than drawing on any new phenotypic data, the later analysis identified candidate immune exposures from TCR beta sequences and the way those sequences occurred across donors. To decide whether each TCR beta V gene segment behaved as functional or pseudogenic, an earlier analysis of approximately 620 of the donors relied on high-throughput TCR beta sequencing. Donor age, sex, ethnicity and CMV serostatus were collected together with the repertoire data. A later genetic analysis used genome-wide SNP genotypes for about three fifths of the roughly 700 donors, treating that subset as a discovery cohort. Every discovery cohort repertoire had been produced on one sequencing platform. Both class I and class II loci were covered by HLA typing, at four-digit resolution. The number of donors typed differed by locus, with about 629-630 for A, B, C, DRB1 and DQB1, roughly 520 for DQA1, 600 to 610 for DPA1, and approximately 470 for DPB1. Roughly 5 DR-DQ haplotypes were handled as single units for association and clustering, since linkage in the cohort was strong. Across some 400 genotyped donors of the cohort, an average of roughly 230,000 unique TCR beta nucleotide sequences per donor were sequenced, and around 20% of those sequences were non-productive.

Results the study describes overall, beyond this receptor: Most CMV-associated TCR beta chains appeared to be HLA-restricted in a later analysis, and the HLA associations seemed to be driven largely by CMV exposure. For the cohort, immune exposure information was limited to CMV serostatus. A further reported finding was that TCR beta sequences accurately predicted the HLA-A and HLA-B alleles for most subjects in the first cohort. According to the authors, the approach could potentially be generalized to other disease states and immunological phenotypes. Specific HLA alleles were associated with 15,000 to 20,000 TCR beta sequences at a false discovery rate of 0.05 in a later analysis. The presence/absence analyses assumed that sequencing depth was roughly uniform across donors, and that assumption may not be true. In vitro tests confirmed that a few of the cytomegalovirus-associated TCR beta chains recognize cytomegalovirus antigens. While some public TCRs were present in many individuals, most TCR sequences turned up only very rarely across donors. In a later genetic analysis, fewer N-insertions in productive TCRs were reported among donors in an Asian-associated ancestry cluster than the 666-donor mean. In a later analysis, TCR association rates were found to vary across HLA loci, with the most associated TCRs seen for DRB1 alleles and the fewest for HLA-C alleles. This cohort had only TCR beta chains sequenced, and the lack of alpha or paired-chain data limited which features could be detected. The sequencing pipeline was judged likely to have produced a cluster of highly shared sequence variants as a technical artifact. Some IMGT-functional V segments, including TRBV6-2 and TRBV6-3, could not be distinguished by the 87-base-pair reads and were therefore excluded. HLA typing was unavailable for some donors at each locus, so association tests used only the typed subset. Correlated functional status among segregating V segments might be attributable to linkage disequilibrium, but an unknown experimental factor could not be ruled out. Broadly in line with IMGT annotations, most TCR beta V segments showed up in productive rearrangements about 90% or about 30% of the time in an earlier analysis of some 590 of the donors. Because counts were too low, 15 or so rarely observed V segments, including chromosome 9 orphons, were excluded from the earlier analysis of several hundred of the donors. Cytomegalovirus status was reported to be diagnosed by the classifier with high specificity and sensitivity in both the original and validation cohorts. The study listed approximately 160 TCR beta chains as associated with cytomegalovirus. A later analysis found that HLA-associated TCR beta chains were more clonally expanded and had lower generation probabilities than equally common non-associated chains. Assigning TCR associations to individual alleles was difficult when HLA alleles, especially DR and DQ, strongly co-occurred. In a later genetic analysis, a missense DCLRE1C variant was associated with V-gene and J-gene trimming of TCR beta chains, and the association was replicated in an independent cohort. In a later analysis, several top co-occurrence clusters were reported to appear linked to parvovirus B19, influenza, CMV and Epstein-Barr virus.

The library was built by means of the immunoSEQ multiplex PCR assay. The multiplex PCR relied on a mix of 60 forward primers for TCR Vbeta segments and 13 reverse primers for TCR Jbeta segments. The CDR3 region of rearranged TCR beta genes was amplified from genomic DNA with a multiplex PCR assay. On the Illumina HiSeq System, the amplified TCR beta libraries were sequenced as 87-base-pair reads. For the original study's pipeline: A later analysis tallied 80 million to 95 million unique TCR beta chains across the 550 to 850 repertoires, and about 12 million of those chains were shared by two or more donors. To remove PCR and sequencing errors, raw reads were error-corrected and collapsed into unique sequences using a nearest-neighbor algorithm that merged closely related sequences. To assign V, D and J gene segments, CDR3 sequences were aligned to IMGT reference sequences. For a sequence to be retained, a match of at least six nucleotides was required to both a V gene segment and a J gene segment. A rearrangement counted as productive if the CDR3 had no stop codons and remained in frame with V and J, and every other rearrangement counted as non-productive. Following IMGT convention, CDR3 was defined as the stretch from the second conserved V-encoded cysteine up to the conserved J-encoded phenylalanine. The earlier analysis of about 570 of the donors excluded any sequence lacking an unambiguous match to a single V gene segment. In an earlier analysis of 587 of the donors, a V segment was called functional when productive rearrangements were above 56.7%, and segregating when the standard deviation between donors exceeded 5%. A statistical classification framework was built to diagnose cytomegalovirus status from the catalog of TCR beta chain sequences. V and J gene assignment, in a later analysis, came from comparing TCR nucleotide sequences with IMGT/GENE-DB human TR gene sequences. Using the TCRdist pipeline, a later analysis assigned CDR3 sequences along with most-parsimonious VDJ recombination scenarios. In a later analysis, each TCR beta chain was defined by its CDR3 amino acid sequence together with its V-gene family, and reads lacking a unique V-gene family were excluded. To address suspected cross-contamination and a sequencing artifact, a later analysis removed a few hundred highly shared, low-generation-probability nucleotide sequences. In a later analysis, a clonal expansion index for each public chain was calculated from normalized within-repertoire ranks of inferred template counts. A later analysis computed generation probabilities with a VDJ recombination model fitted to out-of-frame rearrangements, and checked the results against IGoR. In a later analysis, TCR-TCR, TCR-HLA and TCR-CMV co-occurrence was scored with hypergeometric tests, and a repertoire-size bias correction was applied to TCR pairs. To estimate false discovery rates, a later analysis permuted the HLA or CMV assignments 20 times. A later analysis grouped co-occurring TCRs with DBSCAN, adding TCRdist sequence similarity when clustering within HLA-allele-positive subsets. For co-occurrence clustering, repertoires with fewer than 30,000 or more than 120,000 public chains were excluded, along with five repertoires with anomalous nucleotide sharing. The immuneACCESS repertoire file appears here via TCRdb, limited to in-frame rearrangements. These files lack a portion of the clones; in checked studies, under half of the deficit traces to unresolved V genes, and the cause of the others is not known. V and J calls and clone size are copied from that table; D and trimming were computed from the DNA. This sample comprises approximately 190,000 clones, around 84% of them detected only once. Jointly, the top ten make up around 3.5% of the sample.

The cysteine opens and the phenylalanine closes a CDR3 of 14 amino acids. Only the CDR3 DNA stays, 42 bases, in frame from base 1. Looking up the germline V gene (reference sequence) yields CDR1 MNHEY and CDR2 SMNVEV. Relative to germline, V is missing 5 bases and J is missing 9 bases, with 5 bases of the junction outside any gene match. Note on this clone: Which antigen it targets is not known. There are no base qualities to consult, and no much larger clone falls within one base.

In total, 600 or so healthy bone marrow donors made up the cohort. Cohort members were all nominally healthy when sampled, although unrecorded immune exposures were likely present. The donor tested CMV seropositive and was one of the 289 seropositive cohort members. Each donor provided a peripheral blood sample, and peripheral blood mononuclear cells were used for TCR beta sequencing. Genomic DNA extraction from the blood cell samples was performed with the Qiagen DNeasy Blood Extraction Kit. The sequence derives from a man aged 40-49 years in good health and CMV-seropositive. This receptor chain uses TRBV27 and TRBJ1-6, with 9 middle bases fitting TRBD1. Specimen: PBMCs. The nucleotide sequence reads as follows: TGTGCCAGCAGTCCGGGACAGGGTAGTTCACCCCTCCACTTT. It specifies CASSPGQGSSPLHF.